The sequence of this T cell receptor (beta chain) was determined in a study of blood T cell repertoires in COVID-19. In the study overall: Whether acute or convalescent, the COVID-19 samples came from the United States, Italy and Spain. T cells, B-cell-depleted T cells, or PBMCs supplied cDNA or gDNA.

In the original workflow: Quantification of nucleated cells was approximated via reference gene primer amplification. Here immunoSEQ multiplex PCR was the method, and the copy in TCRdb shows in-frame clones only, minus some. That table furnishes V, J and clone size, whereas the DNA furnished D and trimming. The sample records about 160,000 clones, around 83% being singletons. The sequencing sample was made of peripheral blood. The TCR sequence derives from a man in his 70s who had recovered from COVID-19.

The CDR3 loop is CASSWSSGPAGEQFF. CDR3 coding DNA: TGCGCCAGCAGCTGGTCTAGCGGCCCGGCGGGGGAGCAGTTCTTC. The chain couples TRBV5-1 to TRBJ2-1, with 7 bases fitting TRBD2. Unmatched junction bases numbered 13, after V lost 3 bases and J lost 10 bases. CDR3 length: 15 residues. Germline assignment: CDR1 SGHRS and CDR2 YFSETQ.